Below, 22 T cell receptor beta chains from the same sample are listed, as sequenced in a study of T cells after posttransplantation cyclophosphamide. Data came from immunoSEQ multiplex PCR; TCRdb stores just in-frame clones and leaves some out. The data show roughly 21,000 clones, 95% to 99% seen once. The sample comprised naive CD8+ T cells sorted from PBMCs. The receptors come from a man in his forties in good health, CMV-negative, and a related stem cell transplant donor.

The chain is built from TRBV28 and TRBJ1-2; maybe TRBD1 (5 bases). The CDR3 has 14 residues. Germline values: CDR1 MDHEN, CDR2 SYDVKM. V lost 7 bases, J lost 5 bases, and 17 bases lay in between. The CDR3 is CASTIPGGGYGYTF. For the CDR3, the DNA is TGTGCCAGCACCATTCCCGGGGGTGGGTATGGCTACACCTTC.

The chain employs TRBV25-1 and TRBJ2-2, with TRBD2 matching 7 bases. The germline gives CDR1 MGHDK, CDR2 SYGVNS. The CDR3 is 16 residues long. J was trimmed by 0 bases and V by 4 bases; bases with no gene match: 5. The CDR3 sequence is CASSGRLAANTGELFF. For the CDR3, the DNA is TGTGCCAGCAGTGGTAGACTAGCAGCGAACACCGGGGAGCTGTTTTTT.

The V gene is TRBV4-3, the J gene TRBJ2-7; 9 bases agree with TRBD1. Germline V CDR1 and CDR2: LGHNA, YSLEER. V lost 0 bases, J lost 7 bases, and 10 bases stayed unmatched. This CDR3 has 16 amino acids. The DNA of the CDR3 is TGCGCCAGCAGCCAAGATTTAGGGACAGGGTGGGATGAGCAGTACTTC. Translation: CASSQDLGTGWDEQYF.

V and J are TRBV7-2 and TRBJ2-1; D is perhaps TRBD2 (8 bases). In germline, CDR1 is SGHTA, CDR2 FQGNSA. V was cut by 2 bases and J by 12 bases, with 29 bases left in between. The CDR3 has 18 amino acids. CDR3 amino acids: CASSLYRRLREASGGQFF. Written as DNA, the CDR3 is TGTGCCAGCAGCTTATACCGCCGTTTGCGGGAGGCATCAGGGGGGCAGTTCTTC.

This chain uses TRBV5-1 with TRBJ2-3; 7 nucleotides agree with TRBD2. V shed 0 bases and J 0 bases; nucleotides not matched to a gene: 4. Germline V lookup: CDR1 SGHRS, CDR2 YFSETQ. The CDR3 covers 16 residues. CDR3 protein: CASSLDRRESTDTQYF. The CDR3 DNA reads TGCGCCAGCAGCTTGGATCGGCGGGAGAGCACAGATACGCAGTATTTT.

The V and J genes are TRBV27 and TRBJ2-4, with no clear D. The CDR3 spans 16 residues. The V end was cut by 4 bases, the J end by 1 base, with 14 bases between. Germline V gene lookup returns CDR1 MNHEY and CDR2 SMNVEV (reference sequence). The CDR3 protein is CASSSNPPRAKNIQYF. Here the CDR3 DNA reads TGTGCCAGCAGTTCTAACCCTCCTAGGGCCAAAAACATTCAGTACTTC.

V and J are TRBV27 and TRBJ2-7, with 10 bases identical to TRBD1. Germline V lookup: CDR1 MNHEY, CDR2 SMNVEV (reference sequence). V lost 3 bases, J lost 2 bases, and 1 base stayed unmatched. CDR3 length: 14 residues. This CDR3 reads CASSLGTGAYEQYF. The CDR3 coding sequence is TGTGCCAGCAGTTTGGGGACAGGGGCCTACGAGCAGTACTTC.

This clone is a singleton in its sample. The gene calls are TRBV27 and TRBJ2-1, with 7 bases identical to TRBD2. CDR1 and CDR2 from the germline V gene are MNHEY and SMNVEV (reference sequence). V lost 7 bases and J lost 7; bases outside the gene matches: 10. This CDR3 region has 14 residues. The CDR3 reads CASKTLAGDNEQFF. CDR3 DNA sequence: TGTGCCAGCAAGACGTTGGCGGGAGATAATGAGCAGTTCTTC.

This chain uses TRBV28 with TRBJ1-4, with D possibly TRBD1 on 5 matching bases. Germline CDR1 is MDHEN and CDR2 is SYDVKM. Trimming removed 1 base at V and 12 bases at J, with 9 bases between. The CDR3 length is 12 residues. CDR3 region: CASSLSGYELFF. CDR3 bases: TGTGCCAGCAGTTTATCAGGGTATGAACTGTTTTTT.

CDR3 sequence reads: CASSTVEAANTEAFF. CDR3 bases: TGTGCCAGTAGCACCGTAGAGGCAGCCAACACTGAAGCTTTCTTT. This chain joins TRBV19 and TRBJ1-1, with no clear D. Germline CDR1 LNHDA, CDR2 SQIVND (reference sequence). V was clipped by 6 bases and J by 2 bases, with 16 bases between them. The CDR3 spans 15 residues.

The chain carries TRBV7-9 and TRBJ2-7, with D possibly matching TRBD1 (6 bases). V lost 5 bases and J 3 bases, leaving 11 bases between the germline ends. Germline V gene data show CDR1 as SEHNR and CDR2 as FQNEAQ (reference sequence). CDR3 size: 13 residues. The CDR3 protein is CASSPLGGYEQYF. CDR3 sequence (DNA): TGTGCCAGCAGCCCCCTAGGGGGCTACGAGCAGTACTTC.

For the CDR3, the DNA is TGTGCCAGCAGCTTAACCGGGCTCAGCCGGACACACACCGGGGAGCTGTTTTTT. Translated: CASSLTGLSRTHTGELFF. This chain uses TRBV7-3 with TRBJ2-2, with D perhaps matching TRBD1 (5 bases). Trimming took off 0 bases at V and 3 bases at J, with 17 bases between the two ends. Per germline, CDR1 SGHTA and CDR2 FQGTGA. CDR3 size: 18 residues.

The chain has TRBV28 and TRBJ1-2, with D tentatively TRBD1 (5 bases). CDR1 is MDHEN and CDR2 is SYDVKM in the germline V gene. Trimming took 7 bases from V and 6 from J, leaving 18 bases between them. The CDR3 has 14 residues. DNA of the CDR3: TGTGCCAGCACCCCAATCGAAGGGGCGCATGGCTACACCTTC. Its protein product is CASTPIEGAHGYTF.

The chain is built from TRBV28 and TRBJ1-5, with 8 bases that match TRBD1. The ends lost 7 bases at V and 2 bases at J; junction bases unmatched: 4. The CDR3 covers 14 residues. The V gene's germline CDR1 is MDHEN and CDR2 SYDVKM. The CDR3 region is CASTLTGGNQPQHF. The DNA for the CDR3 is TGTGCCAGCACCCTGACAGGGGGCAATCAGCCCCAGCATTTT.

To note about this clone: One end of the junction is discordant with germline, which a read error may explain. The chain has TRBV7-7 and TRBJ1-5; unclear D gene. The CDR3 totals 13 residues. The germline CDR1 and CDR2 sequences are SSHAT and FNYEAQ (reference sequence). In DNA, the CDR3 is TGTGCTAGCAGCTTAAGCCTGAATCAGCCCCAGCATTTT. Protein product: CASSLSLNQPQHF.

The J gene is TRBJ2-1, the V gene TRBV5-1, with 8 bases that match TRBD2. CDR3 length equals 17 residues. The V gene's germline CDR1 is SGHRS and CDR2 YFSETQ. V lost 4 bases and J lost 6; bases outside the gene matches: 15. The CDR3 bases are TGCGCCAGCAGCCTCTACCTGTCGGGAGGGCCCAGCAATGAGCAGTTCTTC. It is translated as CASSLYLSGGPSNEQFF. Variable domain in full (rest from reference TRBV5-1 and TRBJ2-1): KAGVTQTPRYLIKTRGQQVTLSCSPISGHRSVSWYQQTPGQGLQFLFEYFSETQRNKGNFPGRFSGRQFSNSRSEMNVSTLELGDSALYLCASSLYLSGGPSNEQFFGPGTRLTVL.

Turning to this clone: One end of the junction fails to match germline, which may point to a read error. This chain joins TRBV28 and TRBJ1-2; D is unclear. Germline V gene data show CDR1 as MDHEN and CDR2 as SYDVKM. This CDR3 spans 16 amino acids. The CDR3 sequence is CASTKPMDGLGNWQLF. In nucleotides, the CDR3 is TGTGCCAGCACCAAGCCCATGGACGGACTAGGGAATTGGCAACTCTTC.

V gene TRBV27 combines with J gene TRBJ1-2; 7 bases match TRBD1. J gave up 6 bases and V 5 bases, and 21 bases lay outside the gene matches. Germline lookup yields CDR1 MNHEY and CDR2 SMNVEV (reference sequence). The CDR3 has 18 amino acids. The CDR3 is CASSHYPKPRQGVDGYTF. The CDR3 DNA is TGTGCCAGCAGTCACTACCCGAAGCCAAGACAGGGTGTTGATGGCTACACCTTC.

The chain combines TRBV29-1 with TRBJ2-7; maybe TRBD2 (6 bases). The germline CDR1 and CDR2 sequences are SQVTM and ANQGSEA. The CDR3 is 11 amino acids. Trimming cost V 4 bases and J 6 bases, with 10 bases left between them. The CDR3 nucleotides read TGCAGCGTTGGGAGGGGCGGCGAGCAGTACTTC. Translated, it gives CSVGRGGEQYF.

The chain is built from TRBV11-2 and TRBJ2-7, with 9 bases identical to TRBD2. The germline CDR1 and CDR2 sequences are SGHAT and FQNNGV. The CDR3 length is 15 residues. J was trimmed by 8 bases and V by 0 bases; bases with no gene match: 8. CDR3 loop: CASSLEFLAGTKQYF. The DNA for the CDR3 is TGTGCCAGCAGCTTAGAGTTTCTAGCGGGAACCAAGCAGTACTTC. The full variable domain, completed using reference TRBV11-2 and TRBJ2-7, is EAGVAQSPRYKIIEKRQSVAFWCNPISGHATLYWYQQILGQGPKLLIQFQNNGVVDDSQLPKDRFSAERLKGVDSTLKIQPAKLEDSAVYLCASSLEFLAGTKQYFGPGTRLTVT.

This chain links TRBV9 with TRBJ2-3; 10 positions match TRBD2. Germline CDR1 and CDR2: SGDLS and YYNGEE. This CDR3 is 16 amino acids long. Trimming cost V 4 bases and J 0 bases; bases outside gene matches: 5. The CDR3 spells CASSPLAGGSTDTQYF. The CDR3 nucleotides are TGTGCCAGCAGCCCGTTAGCGGGAGGTAGCACAGATACGCAGTATTTT.

The chain combines TRBV6-5 with TRBJ1-2; TRBD1 matches at 7 bases. The ends lost 6 bases at V and 4 bases at J; junction bases unmatched: 8. CDR3 size: 14 residues. Germline V gene sequence: CDR1 MNHEY, CDR2 SVGAGI. The CDR3 spells CASSLRGQAYGYTF. The CDR3 DNA follows: TGTGCCAGCAGCCTCCGAGGACAGGCCTATGGCTACACCTTC.